The 3 T cell receptor beta chains below were found in one sample sequenced in a study of T cells in Graves' hyperthyroidism and ophthalmopathy. Amplified TCR beta CDR3 regions derived from RNA transcripts. The HTBI primer set drove a first-round RT-PCR of the TCR CDR3. MiXCR was run by TCRdb on the multiplex PCR reads, yielding one entry per CDR3 protein. The sample carries hundreds of thousands of distinct CDR3 sequences, under 15% recorded once. The sample taken for sequencing was blood. These receptors all stem from a woman aged 18-29 years with Graves' hyperthyroidism.

The table lists this clonotype with a few counts. This chain links TRBV29-1 with TRBJ2-7, with D perhaps matching TRBD1 (6 bases). The V end lost 4 bases, the J end lost 3 bases, and 13 bases lay between the germline ends. The CDR3 length is 13 residues. Germline V gives CDR1 SQVTM, CDR2 ANQGSEA. The CDR3 nucleotides are TGCAGCGTTGGGGCAGGGGAAGACTACGAGCAGTACTTC. Residues: CSVGAGEDYEQYF.

Many counts were recorded for this clonotype. The chain links TRBV29-1 to TRBJ1-2, with D hard to call. CDR3 size: 12 residues. V lost 2 bases and J 5 bases, leaving 9 bases between the germline ends. The germline V gene encodes CDR1 SQVTM and CDR2 ANQGSEA. The CDR3 DNA reads TGCAGCGTTGAATGGCCCTCGTATGGCTACACCTTC. This sequence encodes CSVEWPSYGYTF.

This clonotype was observed many times. The junction shows a germline mismatch at one end, possibly a read error. V usage is TRBV20-1 and J usage is TRBJ2-7; TRBD2 might be the D (6 bases). The germline gives CDR1 DFQATT, CDR2 SNEGSKA (reference sequence). This CDR3 contains 13 residues. The DNA of the CDR3 is TGCAGTGCCAGAGGCGGGGTTACCTACGAGCAGTACTTC. This sequence encodes CSARGGVTYEQYF.